This T cell receptor (beta chain) derives from a study of T cell responses to AZD1222 COVID-19 vaccine. Overall study results and limits: Among vaccine-associated CD4 TCRs, coverage spanned spike, with dominance at 160-218 and 743-854. Nearly half of spike-specific TCRs reportedly target variant regions that are unmutated in the B.1.351 and B.1.1.7 variants.

Generated by immunoSEQ multiplex PCR, the TCRdb table keeps only in-frame clones and is missing some. The table has 100,000 to 150,000 clones, 70% to 85% seen once. The V end lost 0 bases, the J end lost 1 base, and 8 bases lay between the germline ends. The CDR3 covers 15 residues. Germline V CDR1 and CDR2: SGHRS, YFSETQ. Worth noting for this clone: Its antigen remains unknown.

V and J are TRBV5-1 and TRBJ1-5; D perhaps matches TRBD1 (5 bases). The sample in question was peripheral blood, obtained 28 days after the second AZD1222 dose. The TCR sequence derives from an adult who received the AZD1222 COVID-19 vaccine. The CDR3 region has the DNA TGCGCCAGCAGCTTGGTACCAGGGAGCAATCAGCCCCAGCATTTT. Encoded protein: CASSLVPGSNQPQHF.